This TCR beta chain was recorded in a study of cytomegalovirus exposure and HLA in healthy donors. Overall study results and limits: The classifier, whose performance was assessed in both the original and validation cohorts, reportedly diagnosed cytomegalovirus status with high specificity and sensitivity. Follow-up analysis seemed to connect common viral pathogens with several of the most significant clusters identified. Within an earlier analysis, most TCR beta V segments proved productive either about 87% or about 30% of the time. Later examination showed HLA-associated TCR beta chains had greater clonal expansion than equally common others.

Germline CDR1 is WNHNN and CDR2 is SYGVQD (reference sequence). J was trimmed by 6 bases and V by 2 bases; bases with no gene match: 3. The CDR3 covers 15 residues. As concerns this clone: The target antigen is unknown.

PCR involved 60 Vbeta and 13 Jbeta primers. The repertoire was sequenced with immunoSEQ multiplex PCR; TCRdb's copy has only in-frame clones and lacks some. This repertoire shows about 110,000 clones, roughly 82% found once; its top ten account for about 1.6%. The sequencing input was PBMCs. The chain uses TRBV10-1 and TRBJ2-1; 11 bases line up with TRBD2. This TCR came from a man aged 50-59 years in good health and CMV-seronegative. CDR3 sequence reads: CASSELAGGINEQFF. CDR3 bases: TGCGCCAGCAGTGAGCTAGCGGGGGGCATCAATGAGCAGTTCTTC.